This note documents a single TCR beta chain sequence. The sample originates from a study of OX40 agonist ivuxolimab in advanced cancers. Study context: People who had prior anti-PD-1, anti-PD-L1 or anti-CTLA-4 therapy could take part, and approximately 43% had some.

TCRdb's copy holds only in-frame clones and misses some; the assay was immunoSEQ multiplex PCR. The sample shows approximately 64,000 clones, about 91% of them seen only once. Patients were ruled out by autoimmune disease history or systemic immunosuppression. The investigators sampled blood at baseline, at cycle 4 day 1, and at cycle 7 day 1. The germline V gene encodes CDR1 MGHRA and CDR2 YSYEKL. With 4 bases clipped from V and 5 bases from J, the junction kept 4 bases outside the gene matches. This CDR3 has 14 amino acids. The origin of this receptor is an adult with an advanced solid tumor such as melanoma, head and neck, liver or kidney cancer. The sequencing here drew on CD4+ or CD8+ T cells sorted from blood, taken in a trial of the OX40 agonist ivuxolimab. This chain connects TRBV4-1 to TRBJ2-5; 10 nucleotides line up with TRBD1. The DNA for the CDR3 is TGCGCCAGCAGCCTCGGACAGGGGGAGGAGACCCAGTACTTC. Translated: CASSLGQGEETQYF.